These 32 T cell receptor beta chains originate from one sample sequenced in a study of T cell responses to AZD1222 COVID-19 vaccine. Clones were read by immunoSEQ multiplex PCR, and TCRdb kept only the in-frame ones, dropping some. The data contain roughly 140,000 clones, about 93% of them singletons. Sample: peripheral blood, taken on day 0 of AZD1222 vaccination. These receptors originate from an adult in good health.

The J gene is TRBJ2-7, the V gene TRBV30, with D unclear. The CDR3 is 11 residues long. Germline loops: CDR1 GTSNPN, CDR2 SVGIG (reference sequence). V shed 0 bases and J shed 5 bases, with 5 bases lying between them. The CDR3 sequence is CAWSVTDEQYF. CDR3 nucleotide sequence: TGTGCCTGGAGTGTAACGGACGAGCAGTACTTC.

The rearrangement links TRBV5-4 to TRBJ2-5; D unclear. CDR3 length: 14 amino acids. Germline CDR1 and CDR2: SGHNT and YYREEE (reference sequence). The germline V and J ends were trimmed by 7 bases and 0 bases, with 13 bases remaining between them. The CDR3 DNA reads TGTGCCAGCTGCCCCACCCCCAACCAAGAGACCCAGTACTTC. Translated, it gives CASCPTPNQETQYF.

This chain uses TRBV3-1 (or the pseudogene TRBV3-2) with TRBJ1-4; D gene uncertain. This CDR3 region has 15 residues. Germline loops: CDR1 LGHDT, CDR2 YNNKEL (reference sequence). Trimming left V 4 bases short and J 4 bases short, with 13 bases between. The CDR3 spells CASSPAEDFNEKLFF. DNA for the CDR3: TGTGCCAGCAGCCCCGCGGAGGATTTTAATGAAAAACTGTTTTTT.

The V and J genes are TRBV2 and TRBJ1-2; TRBD1 matches 7 bases. The CDR3 spans 15 residues. Germline-derived CDR1 and CDR2 are SNHLY and FYNNEI. Losses at the gene ends were 4 bases for V and 2 bases for J; bases not matched to a gene: 7. The CDR3 sequence: CASSARGGRNYGYTF. The CDR3 DNA is TGTGCCAGCAGTGCAAGAGGGGGCAGGAACTATGGCTACACCTTC.

On this clone itself: Other DNA sequences in this specimen translate into the identical CDR3. This chain joins TRBV12-3 or TRBV12-4 and TRBJ1-1; D is unresolved. The CDR3 extends over 13 amino acids. V was pared by 3 bases and J by 1 base, with 6 bases between. The chain's CDR3 is CASSLRENTEAFF. The CDR3 bases are TGTGCCAGCAGTTTGCGGGAGAACACTGAAGCTTTCTTT.

The CDR3 loop reads CASSLMQALTYSPLHF. The CDR3 DNA reads TGTGCCAGCAGCTTAATGCAGGCGCTGACGTATTCACCCCTCCACTTT. J is TRBJ1-6 and V is TRBV7-8; D gene unclear. Germline V gene lookup returns CDR1 SGHVS and CDR2 FQNEAQ. V gave up 2 bases and J gave up 8 bases, with 16 bases separating them. The CDR3 totals 16 residues.

V is TRBV11-2 and J is TRBJ2-4; no clear D. The CDR3 spans 11 residues. The V end lost 3 bases, the J end lost 8 bases, and 5 bases lay between the germline ends. Germline assignment: CDR1 SGHAT and CDR2 FQNNGV. CDR3 protein: CASSLGDIQYF. DNA for the CDR3: TGTGCCAGCAGCTTGGGTGACATTCAGTACTTC.

This chain links TRBV19 with TRBJ1-3; 9 nucleotides match TRBD1. V lost 9 bases to trimming and J lost 0 bases; unmatched junction nucleotides: 3. Germline V gene sequence: CDR1 LNHDA, CDR2 SQIVND (reference sequence). The CDR3 consists of 14 residues. CDR3 protein: CASTGGLSGNTIYF. The CDR3 nucleotides read TGTGCCAGCACAGGGGGCCTCTCTGGAAACACCATATATTTT.

This clone was recorded a few times. The DNA of the CDR3 is TGTGCCAGCAGCTTAAGTCGGGGGGTAGACTATGGCTACACCTTC. Protein: CASSLSRGVDYGYTF. The rearrangement links TRBV7-9 to TRBJ1-2; D possibly corresponds to TRBD1 (5 bases). This CDR3 has 15 amino acids. Trimming took off 2 bases at V and 3 bases at J, with 13 bases between the two ends. CDR1 is SEHNR, CDR2 FQNEAQ, per germline (reference sequence).

This chain uses TRBV24-1 with TRBJ1-1, with D unresolved. The V end was cut by 4 bases, the J end by 11 bases, with 13 bases between. The V gene's germline CDR1 is KGHDR and CDR2 SFDVKD. CDR3 size: 12 residues. The CDR3 loop reads CATSEDGVEAFF. CDR3 sequence (DNA): TGTGCCACCAGTGAGGACGGGGTAGAGGCTTTCTTT.

The chain uses TRBV6-5 and TRBJ1-1, with 7 bases that match TRBD1. Germline V gene sequence: CDR1 MNHEY, CDR2 SVGAGI. The V gene end was trimmed by 5 bases and the J gene end by 4 bases; junction bases not matched to a gene: 4. CDR3 length: 13 residues. The CDR3 nucleotides are TGTGCCAGCAGTATACAGGGGTTCACTGAAGCTTTCTTT. This codes for CASSIQGFTEAFF.

This sequence joins TRBV14 and TRBJ1-2; 7 bases line up with TRBD1. The CDR3 extends over 13 amino acids. Germline CDR1 is SGHDN and CDR2 is FVKESK. Trimming at V came to 6 bases and at J to 2 bases, leaving 3 bases not matched to a gene. CDR3 in amino acids: CASRPTGNYGYTF. CDR3 in DNA: TGTGCCAGCAGGCCGACAGGGAACTATGGCTACACCTTC.

This clone was observed a single time. The CDR3 DNA reads as TGTGCCAGCAGTACCGCGGGAGTTGGAAACACCATATATTTT. This codes for CASSTAGVGNTIYF. V usage is TRBV6-2 or TRBV6-3 and J usage is TRBJ1-3; no reliable D call. CDR3 length equals 14 residues. V lost 5 bases, J lost 3 bases, and 11 bases lay in between. Germline-derived CDR1 and CDR2 are MNHEY and SVGEGT.

V is TRBV5-1 and J is TRBJ2-2; possibly TRBD2 for D (6 bases). Trimming took off 0 bases at V and 2 bases at J, with 11 bases between the two ends. This CDR3 is built from 16 residues. Germline loops: CDR1 SGHRS, CDR2 YFSETQ. The CDR3 DNA sequence: TGCGCCAGCAGCTTGGCCGGCGGGGTAAACACCGGGGAGCTGTTTTTT. It specifies CASSLAGGVNTGELFF.

The V and J genes are TRBV19 and TRBJ2-7; D call uncertain. There are 15 residues in the CDR3. The V gene's germline CDR1 is LNHDA and CDR2 SQIVND (reference sequence). V was pared by 5 bases and J by 2 bases, with 16 bases between. CDR3 in DNA: TGTGCCAGTAGTGGCTCCTTGACCCTAGCCTACGAGCAGTACTTC. Amino acid sequence: CASSGSLTLAYEQYF.

This rearrangement joins TRBV24-1 to TRBJ1-2; 10 positions agree with TRBD1. Germline V gene lookup returns CDR1 KGHDR and CDR2 SFDVKD. The CDR3 spans 15 residues. V shed 2 bases and J 5 bases; nucleotides not matched to a gene: 4. For the CDR3, the DNA is TGTGCCACCAGTGATTCCCGGACAGGGGGTTATGGCTACACCTTC. Translation: CATSDSRTGGYGYTF.

J is TRBJ2-1 and V is TRBV15, with TRBD2 matching over 11 bases. Germline CDR1 LNHNV, CDR2 YYDKDF (reference sequence). The ends lost 1 base at V and 0 bases at J; junction bases unmatched: 11. This CDR3 is 20 amino acids long. The CDR3 spells CATSRAAPAGTSGSYNEQFF. The CDR3 region has the DNA TGTGCCACCAGCAGAGCGGCCCCCGCCGGGACTAGCGGCTCCTACAATGAGCAGTTCTTC.

The chain employs TRBV21-1 and TRBJ1-1. TRBV21-1 is given as a pseudogene. CDR3 length: 15 amino acids. The CDR3 region is CASSPRDQLRAEAFF. CDR3 DNA sequence: TGTGCCAGCAGCCCCCGGGACCAACTGAGGGCTGAAGCTTTCTTT.

The rearrangement uses TRBV5-3 and TRBJ1-2; 11 positions agree with TRBD1. TRBV5-3 is sorted into the ORF group, with uncertain function. The CDR3 is made up of 14 amino acids. Trimming took 3 bases from V and 5 from J; bases not matched to a gene: 3. CDR3 in amino acids: CARSSGTGGYGYTF. The CDR3 region has the DNA TGTGCCAGAAGCTCCGGGACAGGGGGTTATGGCTACACCTTC.

The rearrangement joins TRBV10-3 to TRBJ2-7; 9 bases are a match to TRBD1. CDR3 size: 15 residues. CDR1 and CDR2 (germline): ENHRY, SYGVKD. Trimming at V came to 4 bases and at J to 5 bases, leaving 9 bases not matched to a gene. This CDR3 is CAISGVGTGFNEQYF. DNA of the CDR3: TGTGCCATCAGTGGAGTCGGGACAGGGTTTAACGAGCAGTACTTC.

The chain uses TRBV29-1 and TRBJ2-7; 7 positions agree with TRBD1. The germline CDR1 and CDR2 sequences are SQVTM and ANQGSEA. The V segment lost 7 bases and the J segment 7 bases; nucleotides outside the gene matches: 13. The CDR3 runs to 13 residues. The CDR3 region has the DNA TGCAGCGCCAGAGAGGACAGGTCAAGGGAGCAGTACTTC. This encodes CSAREDRSREQYF.

This chain connects TRBV6-1 to TRBJ1-1; the match to TRBD1 covers 7 bases. CDR3 length: 14 residues. Germline V gene data show CDR1 as MNHNS and CDR2 as SASEGT. The junction had 6 bases not matched to a gene; V was cut back by 3 bases and J by 5 bases. In nucleotides, the CDR3 is TGTGCCAGCAGTGACAGGGGGTCCGGTACTGAAGCTTTCTTT. It specifies CASSDRGSGTEAFF.

CDR3 loop: CASSPRQGGNTIYF. The CDR3 region has the DNA TGTGCCAGCAGCCCCCGACAGGGGGGAAACACCATATATTTT. The rearrangement links TRBV7-8 to TRBJ1-3, with 8 bases that match TRBD1. The V gene end was trimmed by 5 bases and the J gene end by 4 bases; junction bases not matched to a gene: 4. Germline-derived CDR1 and CDR2 are SGHVS and FQNEAQ. There are 14 residues in the CDR3. Supplemented by reference TRBV7-8 and TRBJ1-3, the full variable domain reads GAGVSQSPRYKVAKRGQDVALRCDPISGHVSLFWYQQALGQGPEFLTYFQNEAQLDKSGLPSDRFFAERPEGSVSTLKIQRTQQEDSAVYLCASSPRQGGNTIYFGEGSWLTVV.

V gene TRBV5-1 combines with J gene TRBJ1-2, with unresolved D. Germline V CDR1 and CDR2: SGHRS, YFSETQ. The CDR3 extends over 14 amino acids. With 3 bases removed from V and 0 bases from J, the gap between germline ends came to 9 bases. The CDR3 spells CASSSGLANYGYTF. CDR3 in DNA: TGCGCCAGCAGCTCGGGGTTAGCTAACTATGGCTACACCTTC.

This chain connects TRBV5-1 to TRBJ2-1, with a weak D call TRBD1 (5 bases). CDR1 and CDR2 from the germline V gene are SGHRS and YFSETQ. The ends were cut back, 5 bases at V and 8 bases at J, with 11 bases in the middle. This CDR3 region has 12 residues. The CDR3: CASRRGRDEQFF. The CDR3 DNA reads TGCGCCAGCAGAAGGGGCCGGGATGAGCAGTTCTTC.

The chain is built from TRBV10-3 and TRBJ1-2; 8 nucleotides agree with TRBD1. This CDR3 has 12 amino acids. The trim removed 4 bases at V and 8 bases at J, leaving 3 bases unmatched. CDR1 is ENHRY and CDR2 is SYGVKD in the germline V gene. CDR3 sequence reads: CAISGQGSGYTF. The CDR3 region has the DNA TGTGCCATCAGTGGACAGGGGAGCGGCTACACCTTC.

This chain links TRBV7-9 with TRBJ1-2; D possibly corresponds to TRBD1 (6 bases). Germline values: CDR1 SEHNR, CDR2 FQNEAQ (reference sequence). The CDR3 runs 15 residues. The V and J ends lost 1 base and 4 bases respectively, with 13 bases between them. This chain's CDR3 is CASSLVRGAGYGYTF. The CDR3 coding sequence is TGTGCCAGCAGCTTAGTGCGGGGGGCTGGCTATGGCTACACCTTC.

The rearrangement links TRBV10-1 to TRBJ1-1; 8 nucleotides match TRBD1. The V gene's germline CDR1 is WNHNN and CDR2 SYGVQD (reference sequence). The CDR3 consists of 15 residues. With V trimmed by 3 bases and J by 10 bases, 13 bases remained unmatched. In DNA, the CDR3 is TGCGCCAGCAGTGATCTCGGACAGGGAAAGTCTCCAGCTTTCTTT. Translating gives CASSDLGQGKSPAFF.

The chain joins TRBV11-1 to TRBJ2-5, with unresolved D. V was shortened by 0 bases and J by 1 base, with 0 bases between the two germline ends. From germline, CDR1 is SGHAT and CDR2 FQDESV (reference sequence). This CDR3 spans 12 amino acids. For the CDR3, the DNA is TGTGCCAGCAGCTTAGCCCAAGAGACCCAGTACTTC. It encodes CASSLAQETQYF. Full variable domain (rest looked up from reference TRBV11-1 and TRBJ2-5): EAEVAQSPRYKITEKSQAVAFWCDPISGHATLYWYRQILGQGPELLVQFQDESVVDDSQLPKDRFSAERLKGVDSTLKIQPAELGDSAMYLCASSLAQETQYFGPGTRLLVL.

The chain combines TRBV5-4 with TRBJ2-7, with D possibly being TRBD2 (5 bases). The CDR3 totals 14 residues. Germline loops: CDR1 SGHNT, CDR2 YYREEE (reference sequence). Deletions cut 4 bases from V and 2 bases from J, with 13 bases between. In DNA form, the CDR3 reads TGTGCCAGCAGCCAGGACTCGAGACCCTACGAGCAGTACTTC. Its protein is CASSQDSRPYEQYF.

The genes are TRBV7-8 and TRBJ1-2; 9 positions agree with TRBD1. Germline lookup yields CDR1 SGHVS and CDR2 FQNEAQ. This CDR3 comprises 14 residues. Germline trimming cut 3 bases from V and 8 bases from J; bases unmatched to any gene: 7. The CDR3 nucleotides read TGTGCCAGCAGCTTCCTCGGACAGGGGAAGGGCTACACCTTC. Translation: CASSFLGQGKGYTF.

The gene calls are TRBV5-1 and TRBJ1-1; D is unclear. Germline lookup yields CDR1 SGHRS and CDR2 YFSETQ. V was cut by 0 bases and J by 0 bases, with 9 bases left in between. The CDR3 has 15 residues. Here the CDR3 reads CASSLDPAMNTEAFF. As DNA, the CDR3 is TGCGCCAGCAGCTTGGATCCGGCGATGAACACTGAAGCTTTCTTT.